The 11 T cell receptor beta chains in this list originate from one sample, sequenced in a study of type 1 and type 2 diabetes patients. PCR was run on genomic DNA. A primer set of 30 forward and 13 reverse primers amplified the CDR3. TCRdb fed the multiplex PCR reads into MiXCR, producing one record per CDR3 protein. The table shows about 290,000 distinct CDR3 sequences, with 45% to 60% occurring only once. The specimen was peripheral blood mononuclear cells (PBMCs). The receptor set was obtained from a man aged 18 to 35 with type 2 diabetes.

This chain connects TRBV19 to TRBJ2-5; 13 bases agree with TRBD2. The CDR3 length is 16 residues. Per germline, CDR1 LNHDA and CDR2 SQIVND (reference sequence). Trimming cost V 5 bases and J 4 bases; bases outside gene matches: 7. The CDR3, as DNA: TGTGCCAGTAGTTCTACTAGCGGGGGGGGAGCAGAGACCCAGTACTTC. The encoded protein is CASSSTSGGGAETQYF.

About this clonotype itself: One base away lies a much larger clone, so this may be a sequencing read error. The rearrangement joins TRBV15 to TRBJ1-1, with D possibly being TRBD1 (5 bases). The CDR3 has 12 residues. CDR1 is LNHNV and CDR2 is YYDKDF in the germline V gene (reference sequence). The CDR3 is CATSGAQDIPVF. In DNA form, the CDR3 reads TGTGCCACCAGCGGAGCCCAGGACATCCCTGTCTTT.

This rearrangement joins TRBV27 to TRBJ1-2; D remains unclear. Germline CDR1 and CDR2: MNHEY and SMNVEV (reference sequence). The CDR3 spans 13 residues. V was pared by 0 bases and J by 8 bases, with 10 bases between. This chain's CDR3 is CASSLSPRRGYTF. The CDR3 bases are TGTGCCAGCAGTTTATCTCCCCGGAGGGGCTACACCTTC.

The table lists this clonotype with a few counts. The chain is built from TRBV29-1 and TRBJ2-1, with 11 bases matching TRBD1. Germline V lookup: CDR1 SQVTM, CDR2 ANQGSEA. The J segment lost 14 bases and the V segment lost 3 bases, leaving 6 bases of the junction unmatched. The CDR3 runs 12 residues. Here the CDR3 reads CSVDGPGQGEFF. CDR3 DNA: TGCAGCGTTGATGGTCCGGGACAGGGGGAGTTCTTC.

V gene TRBV5-1 combines with J gene TRBJ1-4; 9 bases are shared with TRBD1. Trimming removed 1 base from V and 7 bases from J; junction bases left unmatched: 14. Germline-derived CDR1 and CDR2 are SGHRS and YFSETQ. The CDR3 consists of 18 residues. In nucleotides, the CDR3 is TGCGCCAGCAGCTTGTCGGGACAGGGTTTGTTTCCTTCTGAAAAACTGTTTTTT. Translated, it gives CASSLSGQGLFPSEKLFF. Looking up the rest from reference TRBV5-1 and TRBJ1-4 gives the full variable domain: KAGVTQTPRYLIKTRGQQVTLSCSPISGHRSVSWYQQTPGQGLQFLFEYFSETQRNKGNFPGRFSGRQFSNSRSEMNVSTLELGDSALYLCASSLSGQGLFPSEKLFFGSGTQLSVL.

The sample holds many counts of this clonotype. V and J are TRBV19 and TRBJ2-2; 8 nucleotides agree with TRBD2. The CDR3 loop spans 17 amino acids. The ends lost 3 bases at V and 4 bases at J; junction bases unmatched: 10. Per germline, CDR1 LNHDA and CDR2 SQIVND (reference sequence). The CDR3 protein is CASSITGGRMATGELFF. As DNA, the CDR3 is TGTGCCAGTAGTATTACCGGCGGGAGGATGGCCACCGGGGAGCTGTTTTTT.

This clonotype was seen at least ten times. The rearrangement links TRBV2 to TRBJ2-7; 8 bases are shared with TRBD1. After removal of 7 bases from V and 6 bases from J, the junction contained 5 bases not matched to a gene. The CDR3 is 12 residues long. Germline assignment: CDR1 SNHLY and CDR2 FYNNEI. As DNA, the CDR3 is TGTGCCAGCATTTATGGGACAGGCGAGCAGTACTTC. Protein: CASIYGTGEQYF.

This sequence joins TRBV9 and TRBJ1-5; D unclear. There are 15 residues in the CDR3. Trimming removed 0 bases at V and 2 bases at J, with 9 bases between. Germline V gene lookup returns CDR1 SGDLS and CDR2 YYNGEE. CDR3 DNA sequence: TGTGCCAGCAGCGTAGGAGGGAGCGGCAATCAGCCCCAGCATTTT. This translates into CASSVGGSGNQPQHF.

This rearrangement joins TRBV7-2 to TRBJ2-3, with unresolved D. V gave up 2 bases and J gave up 1 base, with 10 bases separating them. The CDR3 sequence is 15 residues long. Germline V gives CDR1 SGHTA, CDR2 FQGNSA. CDR3 loop: CASSLRAGRTDTQYF. The CDR3 DNA sequence: TGTGCCAGCAGCTTAAGGGCAGGTCGCACAGATACGCAGTATTTT.

This clonotype was counted only a few times. The genes are TRBV24-1 and TRBJ2-2; weak D call: TRBD1 (6 bases). Trimming stripped 1 base from V and 1 base from J, with 12 bases between. This CDR3 is built from 17 residues. Germline V CDR1 and CDR2: KGHDR, SFDVKD. Here the CDR3 DNA reads TGTGCCACCAGTGATTTCCTGACAGGAATGAACACCGGGGAGCTGTTTTTT. The encoded protein is CATSDFLTGMNTGELFF.

The chain combines TRBV7-2 with TRBJ2-7; D not certain. V was clipped by 1 base and J by 11 bases, with 12 bases between them. The CDR3 has 12 residues. Germline-derived CDR1 and CDR2 are SGHTA and FQGNSA. This CDR3 is CASSLGGSVEYF. DNA for the CDR3: TGTGCCAGCAGCTTAGGGGGATCGGTGGAGTACTTC. The entire variable domain, with the rest obtained from reference TRBV7-2 and TRBJ2-7, is as follows: GAGVSQSPSNKVTEKGKDVELRCDPISGHTALYWYRQSLGQGLEFLIYFQGNSAPDKSGLPSDRFSAERTGGSVSTLTIQRTQQEDSAVYLCASSLGGSVEYFGPGTRLTVT.